What follows are 25 T cell receptor beta chains derived from one specimen sequenced in a study of blood T cell repertoires in COVID-19. Sequenced by immunoSEQ multiplex PCR; TCRdb stores in-frame clones only, minus some. The sample yields about 250,000 clones, around four fifths seen once. The sample taken for sequencing was peripheral blood. Every receptor here comes from a man older than 75 with acute or convalescent COVID-19.

This clone was seen more than once but under ten times. The gene calls are TRBV28 and TRBJ2-7, with 10 bases fitting TRBD1. V dropped 3 bases and J dropped 3; count of bases not matched to a gene: 2. CDR1 MDHEN and CDR2 SYDVKM come from the germline V gene. This CDR3 has 14 residues. This chain's CDR3 is CASSLWTGGYEQYF. CDR3 nucleotide sequence: TGTGCCAGCAGTTTGTGGACAGGGGGCTACGAGCAGTACTTC.

This clone has just one count. The chain is built from TRBV5-1 and TRBJ2-3; D may be TRBD2 (6 bases). The V gene's germline CDR1 is SGHRS and CDR2 YFSETQ. The CDR3 runs to 12 residues. V lost 2 bases and J 6 bases, leaving 7 bases between the germline ends. CDR3 residues: CASSFGSDTQYF. The CDR3 DNA reads TGCGCCAGCAGCTTCGGGAGTGATACGCAGTATTTT.

The chain joins TRBV20-1 to TRBJ2-5, with no clear D. V was cut by 3 bases and J by 2 bases, with 10 bases left in between. This CDR3 has 13 residues. CDR1 and CDR2 from the germline V gene are DFQATT and SNEGSKA (reference sequence). CDR3 nucleotides: TGCAGTGCTAGTGGCCTTCGGCAAGAGACCCAGTACTTC. This encodes CSASGLRQETQYF.

The rearrangement joins TRBV16 to TRBJ2-7; 9 bases match TRBD2. The CDR3 has 14 residues. Germline loops: CDR1 KGHSY, CDR2 FQNENV. J was trimmed by 0 bases and V by 8 bases; bases with no gene match: 5. This CDR3 is CASRRLAVSYEQYF. The CDR3 coding sequence is TGTGCCAGCCGAAGACTAGCGGTCTCCTACGAGCAGTACTTC.

The CDR3 nucleotides read TGTGCCAGCAGCCCCGGACTAGCGGGCTTGGATACGCAGTATTTT. It translates to CASSPGLAGLDTQYF. The rearrangement links TRBV7-2 to TRBJ2-3; 11 bases map to TRBD2. Germline V gene data show CDR1 as SGHTA and CDR2 as FQGNSA. Trimming took 5 bases from V and 6 from J; bases not matched to a gene: 7. The CDR3 is 15 residues long.

This chain links TRBV5-8 with TRBJ1-2; a possible D gene is TRBD1 (6 bases). Germline-derived CDR1 and CDR2 are SGHTS and YDEGEE. V lost 4 bases to trimming and J lost 2 bases, with 12 bases between them. The CDR3 consists of 14 residues. CDR3 DNA sequence: TGTGCCAGCAGCGACACAGGGAACAACTATGGCTACACCTTC. Translated, it gives CASSDTGNNYGYTF.

The V and J genes are TRBV28 and TRBJ2-7, with 7 bases matching TRBD1. CDR3 length: 14 residues. CDR1 MDHEN and CDR2 SYDVKM come from the germline V gene. V gave up 5 bases and J gave up 3 bases; unmatched junction bases: 7. DNA for the CDR3: TGTGCCAGCAGTACCCCGGGACAGATCTACGAGCAGTACTTC. Translating gives CASSTPGQIYEQYF. Looking up the rest from reference TRBV28 and TRBJ2-7 gives the full variable domain: DVKVTQSSRYLVKRTGEKVFLECVQDMDHENMFWYRQDPGLGLRLIYFSYDVKMKEKGDIPEGYSVSREKKERFSLILESASTNQTSMYLCASSTPGQIYEQYFGPGTRLTVT.

This sequence joins TRBV3-1 (or the pseudogene TRBV3-2) and TRBJ1-5; D remains unclear. The CDR3 consists of 16 residues. CDR1 is LGHDT and CDR2 is YNNKEL in the germline V gene (reference sequence). Between the trimmed V and J ends, which lost 0 bases and 4 bases, there was a span of 13 bases. Here the CDR3 reads CASSQDPGIGNQPQHF. CDR3 nucleotide sequence: TGTGCCAGCAGCCAAGATCCGGGGATCGGGAATCAGCCCCAGCATTTT.

The chain links TRBV6-5 to TRBJ2-1; perhaps TRBD2 as D (6 bases). Trimming stripped 7 bases from V and 10 bases from J, with 14 bases between. This CDR3 spans 12 amino acids. CDR1 is MNHEY, CDR2 SVGAGI, per germline. CDR3 DNA sequence: TGTGCCAGCACTCACTCCGCGGGGGAGCAGTTCTTC. Translating gives CASTHSAGEQFF.

The table lists this clone with a count of one. The chain is built from TRBV5-1 and TRBJ2-3, with TRBD2 matching over 10 bases. V dropped 2 bases and J dropped 3; count of bases not matched to a gene: 0. The germline CDR1 and CDR2 sequences are SGHRS and YFSETQ. This CDR3 contains 14 residues. DNA for the CDR3: TGCGCCAGCAGCTTTAGCGGGGGGACAGATACGCAGTATTTT. Protein: CASSFSGGTDTQYF.

The chain recombines TRBV28 with TRBJ2-1; 7 bases match TRBD1. The CDR3 covers 14 residues. Germline lookup yields CDR1 MDHEN and CDR2 SYDVKM. J gave up 8 bases and V 2 bases, and 6 bases lay outside the gene matches. The CDR3 is CASSLPGQSDEQFF. The CDR3 nucleotides are TGTGCCAGCAGTTTACCGGGACAGTCGGATGAGCAGTTCTTC.

The count of this clone is one. The rearrangement links TRBV27 to TRBJ2-5, with D hard to call. V shed 2 bases and J shed 5 bases, with 9 bases lying between them. Germline CDR1 reads MNHEY; CDR2 reads SMNVEV (reference sequence). This CDR3 is 13 amino acids long. The CDR3 DNA sequence: TGTGCCAGCAGTTTAGCCAGGTCTGAGACCCAGTACTTC. Its translation is CASSLARSETQYF.

V usage is TRBV5-1 and J usage is TRBJ2-7; TRBD1 aligns across 7 bases. Germline V lookup: CDR1 SGHRS, CDR2 YFSETQ. Trimming at V came to 4 bases and at J to 5 bases, leaving 12 bases not matched to a gene. The CDR3 is 15 residues long. The CDR3 DNA follows: TGCGCCAGCAGCAACGCGCCGGGACAGAGGAACGAGCAGTACTTC. This gives the protein CASSNAPGQRNEQYF.

The chain links TRBV2 to TRBJ2-2; 10 bases align to TRBD1. There are 15 residues in the CDR3. The V gene end was trimmed by 6 bases and the J gene end by 6 bases; junction bases not matched to a gene: 7. Germline V gene sequence: CDR1 SNHLY, CDR2 FYNNEI. This CDR3 is CASRSGTGVSGELFF. CDR3 in DNA: TGTGCCAGCAGATCCGGGACAGGGGTTTCCGGGGAGCTGTTTTTT.

This chain joins TRBV4-2 and TRBJ1-2, with a possible D match to TRBD1 (5 bases). CDR3 length: 16 amino acids. Trimming shortened V by 2 bases and J by 4 bases, and 17 bases separated the two germline ends. The germline V gene has CDR1 LGHNA and CDR2 YNFKEQ. The CDR3 spells CASSQPGSGGAYGYTF. Here the CDR3 DNA reads TGTGCCAGCAGCCAACCAGGCTCCGGCGGGGCCTATGGCTACACCTTC.

This chain connects TRBV6-2 or TRBV6-3 to TRBJ1-1; D not resolved. This CDR3 has 15 amino acids. Trimming took 7 bases from V and 0 from J, leaving 15 bases between them. Looked up from germline, CDR1 is MNHEY and CDR2 is SVGEGT. Here the CDR3 reads CASNPPIAMNTEAFF. The CDR3 coding sequence is TGTGCCAGCAACCCCCCTATAGCCATGAACACTGAAGCTTTCTTT.

This clone was picked up one time. The chain is built from TRBV19 and TRBJ2-7; 7 bases map to TRBD2. V gave up 4 bases and J gave up 7 bases; unmatched junction bases: 10. Germline V gene data show CDR1 as LNHDA and CDR2 as SQIVND (reference sequence). This CDR3 is built from 14 residues. CDR3 nucleotides: TGTGCCAGTAGTACCCGGGCCCCCGGGGGGGAGCAGTACTTC. Its protein is CASSTRAPGGEQYF.

V gene TRBV6-4 combines with J gene TRBJ2-6; unclear D gene. Germline assignment: CDR1 MRHNA and CDR2 SNTAGT. Trimming stripped 3 bases from V and 1 base from J, with 10 bases between. This CDR3 contains 16 residues. The CDR3 region has the DNA TGTGCCAGCAGTGAGACACGTGCTTCTGGGGCCAACGTCCTGACTTTC. It is translated as CASSETRASGANVLTF.

This clone has just one count. This chain joins TRBV24-1 and TRBJ2-7, with 11 positions matching TRBD2. This CDR3 is 15 amino acids long. After removal of 4 bases from V and 3 bases from J, the junction contained 4 bases not matched to a gene. Per the germline V gene, CDR1 is KGHDR and CDR2 is SFDVKD. Written as DNA, the CDR3 is TGTGCCACCAGTGAAGGACTAGCGGGCGTCTACGAGCAGTACTTC. It codes for CATSEGLAGVYEQYF.

This sequence joins TRBV5-1 and TRBJ1-4, with D perhaps matching TRBD1 (6 bases). Trimming took off 4 bases at V and 0 bases at J, with 10 bases between the two ends. Germline loops: CDR1 SGHRS, CDR2 YFSETQ. This CDR3 comprises 15 residues. The CDR3 here is CASSPQGATNEKLFF. The CDR3 DNA is TGCGCCAGCAGCCCACAGGGAGCAACTAATGAAAAACTGTTTTTT.

The rearrangement uses TRBV18 and TRBJ1-1, with D possibly matching TRBD1 (6 bases). The germline V gene has CDR1 KGHSH and CDR2 LQKENI. Trimming cost V 3 bases and J 5 bases, with 16 bases left between them. The CDR3 extends over 15 amino acids. The CDR3 nucleotides are TGTGCCAGCTCACCGGCAGGGGTCCCCGGGACTGAAGCTTTCTTT. Amino acids: CASSPAGVPGTEAFF.

This chain joins TRBV11-2 and TRBJ2-1; 9 bases agree with TRBD1. The trim removed 4 bases at V and 14 bases at J, leaving 12 bases unmatched. Germline loops: CDR1 SGHAT, CDR2 FQNNGV. The CDR3 consists of 14 residues. The CDR3 DNA follows: TGTGCCAGCAGCTCCTCCCGTTTGGGACAGGGTGAGTTCTTC. As protein: CASSSSRLGQGEFF.

The gene calls are TRBV9 and TRBJ2-1; the D gene is possibly TRBD2 (5 bases). Germline CDR1 and CDR2: SGDLS and YYNGEE. The CDR3 extends over 16 amino acids. V was trimmed by 3 bases and J by 0 bases, leaving 13 bases between them. The CDR3 DNA reads TGTGCCAGCAGCGGAGGGAAGCGTAGCTCCTACAATGAGCAGTTCTTC. It specifies CASSGGKRSSYNEQFF.

The chain couples TRBV28 to TRBJ2-7, with 11 nucleotides matching TRBD2. Germline CDR1 is MDHEN and CDR2 is SYDVKM. The trim removed 6 bases at V and 5 bases at J, leaving 9 bases unmatched. This CDR3 contains 15 residues. The DNA of the CDR3 is TGTGCCAGCAGCTCTACTAGCGGGAGCGTCCACGAGCAGTACTTC. It is translated as CASSSTSGSVHEQYF. Looking up the rest from reference TRBV28 and TRBJ2-7 gives the full variable domain: DVKVTQSSRYLVKRTGEKVFLECVQDMDHENMFWYRQDPGLGLRLIYFSYDVKMKEKGDIPEGYSVSREKKERFSLILESASTNQTSMYLCASSSTSGSVHEQYFGPGTRLTVT.

The chain employs TRBV3-1 (or the pseudogene TRBV3-2) and TRBJ2-5, with D hard to call. CDR3 size: 13 residues. Trimming took 2 bases from V and 2 from J, leaving 6 bases between them. From germline, CDR1 is LGHDT and CDR2 YNNKEL (reference sequence). The CDR3 DNA sequence: TGTGCCAGCAGCCAAATCCTGCAAGAGACCCAGTACTTC. Protein: CASSQILQETQYF.